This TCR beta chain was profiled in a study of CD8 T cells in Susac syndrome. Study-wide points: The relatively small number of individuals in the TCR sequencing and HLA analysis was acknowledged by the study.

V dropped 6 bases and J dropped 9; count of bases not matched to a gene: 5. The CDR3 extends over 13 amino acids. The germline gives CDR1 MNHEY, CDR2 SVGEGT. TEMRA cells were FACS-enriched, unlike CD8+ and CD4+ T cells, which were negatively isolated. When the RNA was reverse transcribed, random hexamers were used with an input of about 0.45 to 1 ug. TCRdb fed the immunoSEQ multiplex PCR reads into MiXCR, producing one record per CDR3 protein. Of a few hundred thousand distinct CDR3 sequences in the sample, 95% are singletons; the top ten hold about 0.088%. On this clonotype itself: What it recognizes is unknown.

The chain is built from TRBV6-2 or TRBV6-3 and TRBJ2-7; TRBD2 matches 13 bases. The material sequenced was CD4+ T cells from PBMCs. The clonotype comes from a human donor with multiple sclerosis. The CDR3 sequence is CASRTSGREWQYF. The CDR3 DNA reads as TGTGCCAGCAGAACTAGCGGGAGGGAATGGCAGTACTTC.